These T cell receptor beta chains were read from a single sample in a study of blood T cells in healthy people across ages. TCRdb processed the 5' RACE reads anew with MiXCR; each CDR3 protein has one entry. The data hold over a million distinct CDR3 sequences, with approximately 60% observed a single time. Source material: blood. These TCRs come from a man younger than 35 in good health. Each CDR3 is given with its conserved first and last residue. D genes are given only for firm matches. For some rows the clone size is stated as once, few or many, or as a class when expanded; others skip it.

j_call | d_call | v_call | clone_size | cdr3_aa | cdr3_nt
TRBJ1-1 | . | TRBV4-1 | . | CASSQDERGYTEAFF | TGCGCCAGCAGCCAAGATGAAAGAGGATACACTGAAGCTTTCTTT
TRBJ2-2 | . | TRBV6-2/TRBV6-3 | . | CASMKKTGELFF | TGTGCCAGCATGAAGAAGACCGGGGAGCTGTTTTTT
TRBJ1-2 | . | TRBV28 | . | CASSYPPAPNYGYTF | TGTGCCAGCAGTTACCCCCCGGCGCCTAACTATGGCTACACCTTC
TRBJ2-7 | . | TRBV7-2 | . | CASSLVGSPGNEQYF | TGTGCCAGCAGTCTAGTGGGGAGCCCCGGGAACGAGCAGTACTTC
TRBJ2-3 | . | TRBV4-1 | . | CASSHSRGSADTQYF | TGCGCCAGCAGCCACTCGCGGGGATCGGCAGATACGCAGTATTTT
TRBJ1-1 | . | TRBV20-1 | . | CSARDQELNTEAFF | TGCAGTGCTAGAGACCAGGAATTGAACACTGAAGCTTTCTTT
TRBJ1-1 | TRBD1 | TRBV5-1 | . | CASSKDRVRAWAEAFF | TGCGCCAGCAGCAAGGACAGGGTTCGGGCGTGGGCTGAAGCTTTCTTT
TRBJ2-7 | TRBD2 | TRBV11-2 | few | CASSPRPGLASSYEQYF | TGTGCCAGCAGCCCGCGACCGGGACTAGCGTCGTCCTACGAGCAGTACTTC
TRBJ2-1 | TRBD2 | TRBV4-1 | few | CASSHRLAGNNEQFF | TGCGCCAGCAGCCATCGACTAGCAGGAAACAATGAGCAGTTCTTC
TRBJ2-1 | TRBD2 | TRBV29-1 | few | CSVVSGSAHNEQFF | TGCAGCGTTGTTAGCGGGAGCGCTCACAATGAGCAGTTCTTC
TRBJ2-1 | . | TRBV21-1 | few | CASRPANEQFF | TGTGCCAGCAGGCCAGCCAATGAGCAGTTCTTC
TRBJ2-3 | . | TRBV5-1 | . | CASSLADWGSTDTQYF | TGCGCCAGCAGCTTGGCCGATTGGGGGAGCACAGATACGCAGTATTTT
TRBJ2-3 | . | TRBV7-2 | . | CASSLVWGATGDTQYF | TGTGCCAGCAGCTTAGTGTGGGGGGCTACCGGTGATACGCAGTATTTT
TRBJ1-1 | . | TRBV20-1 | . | CSARDARNTEAFF | TGCAGTGCCAGGGACGCTCGGAACACTGAAGCTTTCTTT
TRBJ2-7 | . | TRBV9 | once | CAGSDGHQIYEQYF | TGTGCCGGCAGCGACGGACACCAAATCTACGAGCAGTACTTC
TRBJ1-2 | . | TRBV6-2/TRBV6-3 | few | CASSLERYGYTF | TGTGCCAGCAGTTTGGAGAGGTATGGCTACACCTTC
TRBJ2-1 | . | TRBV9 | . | CASSVARADTFF | TGTGCCAGCAGCGTAGCTCGGGCAGATACGTTCTTC
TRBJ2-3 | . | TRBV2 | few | CASSDGRTDTQYF | TGTGCCAGCAGTGACGGCAGGACAGATACGCAGTATTTT
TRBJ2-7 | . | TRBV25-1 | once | CASSVQDTYYEQYF | TGTGCCAGCAGTGTACAGGACACCTACTACGAGCAGTACTTC
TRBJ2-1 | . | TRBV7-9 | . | CASSSSGGFSSYNEQFF | TGTGCCAGCAGTTCAAGCGGCGGCTTTAGCTCCTACAATGAGCAGTTCTTC
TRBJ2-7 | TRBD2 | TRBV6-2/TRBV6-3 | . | CASSGLWTSGRTYEQYF | TGTGCCAGCAGCGGTCTGTGGACTAGCGGGAGGACGTACGAGCAGTACTTC
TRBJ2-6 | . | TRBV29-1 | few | CSVGRISGANVLTF | TGCAGCGTGGGACGGATCTCTGGGGCCAACGTCCTGACTTTC
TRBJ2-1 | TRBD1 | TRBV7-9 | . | CASSATGDPYNEQFF | TGTGCCAGCAGTGCAACAGGGGACCCCTACAATGAGCAGTTCTTC
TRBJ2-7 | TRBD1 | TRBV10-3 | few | CAINTGTDHSSYEQYF | TGTGCCATCAACACCGGGACAGATCATAGCAGCTACGAGCAGTACTTC
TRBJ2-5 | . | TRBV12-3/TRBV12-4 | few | CASSDDRETQYF | TGTGCCAGCAGCGACGACAGGGAGACCCAGTACTTC
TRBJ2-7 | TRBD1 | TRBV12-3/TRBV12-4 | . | CASSFAGTGSEQYF | TGTGCCAGCAGTTTCGCCGGGACAGGGAGCGAGCAGTACTTC
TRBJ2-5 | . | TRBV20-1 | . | CSATGRDFEETQYF | TGCAGTGCTACCGGCCGGGACTTTGAAGAGACCCAGTACTTC
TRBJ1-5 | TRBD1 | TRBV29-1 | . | CSIWDRATRGGNQPQHF | TGCAGCATATGGGACAGGGCCACGCGGGGCGGCAATCAGCCCCAGCATTTT
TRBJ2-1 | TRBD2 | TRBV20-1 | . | CSAKGAGGPIFQQFF | TGCAGTGCAAAGGGGGCGGGGGGGCCTATCTTCCAGCAGTTCTTC